Each of the 14 T cell receptor beta chains below was sequenced from the same sample in a study of T cells in Graves' hyperthyroidism and ophthalmopathy. TCR beta CDR3 regions were amplified from RNA. An initial round of RT-PCR targeting the TCR CDR3 relied on the HTBI primer set. TCRdb recomputed calls from the multiplex PCR reads with MiXCR, one row per CDR3 protein. The sample has a few hundred thousand distinct CDR3 sequences; just over 14% are singletons. Material: blood. The source of these receptors is a woman in her thirties or forties with Graves' hyperthyroidism that later progressed to Graves' ophthalmopathy.

The sample holds a few counts of this clonotype. V and J are TRBV15 and TRBJ1-1; D remains ambiguous. CDR1 and CDR2 from the germline V gene are LNHNV and YYDKDF (reference sequence). CDR3 length: 13 residues. With 2 bases removed from V and 14 bases from J, the gap between germline ends came to 18 bases. The CDR3 coding sequence is TGTGCCACCAGCAGATACGACCTGCCAGGCGGGTTCTTT. Its translation: CATSRYDLPGGFF.

This clonotype was detected many times. This chain uses TRBV30 with TRBJ2-2; the D gene is possibly TRBD1 (5 bases). V shed 4 bases and J shed 6 bases, with 15 bases lying between them. CDR1 is GTSNPN, CDR2 SVGIG, per germline (reference sequence). The CDR3 runs to 14 residues. The CDR3 reads CAWTYSGLSGELFF. As DNA, the CDR3 is TGTGCCTGGACTTACTCAGGGTTATCCGGGGAGCTGTTTTTT.

CDR3 coding DNA: TGTGCCAGCTCCCTAGGGAGGGGCACAGATACGCAGTATTTT. Its translation is CASSLGRGTDTQYF. This chain connects TRBV18 to TRBJ2-3, with 7 positions matching TRBD2. The trim removed 6 bases at V and 1 base at J, leaving 4 bases unmatched. Germline loops: CDR1 KGHSH, CDR2 LQKENI. The CDR3 is 14 residues long.

Worth noting for this clonotype: Being one base from a much bigger clone, this may be a read error. The chain joins TRBV9 to TRBJ2-7, with 15 positions matching TRBD2. Germline CDR1 reads SGDLS; CDR2 reads YYNGEE. There are 15 residues in the CDR3. The trim removed 4 bases at V and 5 bases at J, leaving 4 bases unmatched. The CDR3 protein is CASSPGTSGRNEQYF. DNA for the CDR3: TGTGCCAGCAGCCCCGGGACTAGCGGGAGGAACGAGCAGTACTTC.

This clonotype appeared many times. The chain combines TRBV24-1 with TRBJ2-1; D possibly matches TRBD1 or TRBD2 (5 bases each). The CDR3 covers 14 residues. V was trimmed by 7 bases and J by 1 base, leaving 10 bases between them. The germline V gene has CDR1 KGHDR and CDR2 SFDVKD. This chain's CDR3 is CATRWGKSYNEQFF. The CDR3 DNA reads as TGTGCCACCAGATGGGGGAAGTCCTACAATGAGCAGTTCTTC.

This clonotype came up many times. The gene calls are TRBV28 and TRBJ1-1; 7 bases line up with TRBD1. There are 12 residues in the CDR3. Germline trimming cut 4 bases from V and 7 bases from J; bases unmatched to any gene: 3. CDR1 and CDR2 (germline): MDHEN, SYDVKM. CDR3 sequence: CASSYRGREAFF. CDR3 coding DNA: TGTGCCAGCAGTTACAGGGGCCGTGAAGCTTTCTTT.

This clonotype was seen many times. This chain links TRBV5-1 with TRBJ2-1; 15 bases line up with TRBD2. CDR3 length: 16 residues. Germline CDR1 is SGHRS and CDR2 is YFSETQ. With 3 bases clipped from V and 10 bases from J, the junction kept 8 bases outside the gene matches. This CDR3 reads CASSYGLAGGPGEQFF. For the CDR3, the DNA is TGCGCCAGCAGCTACGGACTAGCGGGAGGGCCGGGGGAGCAGTTCTTC.

Only a few counts were recorded for this clonotype. This chain connects TRBV14 to TRBJ1-3; D unclear. Germline V gives CDR1 SGHDN, CDR2 FVKESK. This CDR3 spans 14 amino acids. V was trimmed by 4 bases and J by 0 bases, leaving 7 bases between them. CDR3 region: CASSPRHSGNTIYF. The CDR3 DNA follows: TGTGCCAGCAGCCCCCGCCACTCTGGAAACACCATATATTTT.

This clonotype was counted ten times or more. CDR3 in DNA: TGTGCCATCAGTGGGGTATGGGGGAAGTCCTACAATGAGCAGTTCTTC. It codes for CAISGVWGKSYNEQFF. This sequence joins TRBV10-3 and TRBJ2-1, with D possibly called TRBD1 or TRBD2 (5 bases each). Germline V gene data show CDR1 as ENHRY and CDR2 as SYGVKD. This CDR3 has 16 amino acids. V was trimmed by 4 bases and J by 1 base, leaving 14 bases between them.

This clonotype was found a few times. The chain links TRBV5-6 to TRBJ2-1, with TRBD2 as a possible D gene (6 bases). This CDR3 comprises 14 residues. Germline lookup yields CDR1 SGHDT and CDR2 YYEEEE. Trimming stripped 4 bases from V and 4 bases from J, with 12 bases between. Here the CDR3 reads CASSHGTSYNEQFF. The DNA for the CDR3 is TGTGCCAGCAGCCACGGGACTTCATACAATGAGCAGTTCTTC.

In its sample, this clonotype was seen many times. J is TRBJ2-7 and V is TRBV12-3 or TRBV12-4; 7 bases map to TRBD1. CDR3 length: 14 amino acids. J gave up 3 bases and V 5 bases, and 7 bases lay outside the gene matches. CDR3 bases: TGTGCCAGCAGTCATACAGGGGTCGTCTACGAGCAGTACTTC. As protein: CASSHTGVVYEQYF.

Concerning this clonotype: One base away lies a much larger clone, so this may be a sequencing read error. This chain links TRBV30 with TRBJ1-1; no clear D gene. The V gene's germline CDR1 is GTSNPN and CDR2 SVGIG (reference sequence). V was cut by 2 bases and J by 1 base, with 11 bases left in between. The CDR3 is 14 residues long. The CDR3 sequence: CAWSPQVGNTEAFF. DNA of the CDR3: TGTGCCTGGAGTCCTCAAGTTGGGAACACTGAAGCTTTCTTT.

This clonotype was seen many times. The chain has TRBV15 and TRBJ2-7, with 8 bases identical to TRBD1. Germline-derived CDR1 and CDR2 are LNHNV and YYDKDF (reference sequence). The CDR3 spans 14 residues. V shed 2 bases and J 6 bases; nucleotides not matched to a gene: 6. Here the CDR3 reads CATSRIIQGAEQYF. In nucleotides, the CDR3 is TGTGCCACCAGCAGAATCATCCAGGGGGCCGAGCAGTACTTC.

This clonotype was seen ten or more times. The CDR3 coding sequence is TGTGCCAGCAGTTTGTCACTAGCGCCTACGGAGACCCAGTACTTC. It yields the protein CASSLSLAPTETQYF. The V and J genes are TRBV28 and TRBJ2-5; TRBD2 agrees at 7 bases. Looked up from germline, CDR1 is MDHEN and CDR2 is SYDVKM. With V trimmed by 3 bases and J by 5 bases, 9 bases remained unmatched. CDR3 length: 15 amino acids.